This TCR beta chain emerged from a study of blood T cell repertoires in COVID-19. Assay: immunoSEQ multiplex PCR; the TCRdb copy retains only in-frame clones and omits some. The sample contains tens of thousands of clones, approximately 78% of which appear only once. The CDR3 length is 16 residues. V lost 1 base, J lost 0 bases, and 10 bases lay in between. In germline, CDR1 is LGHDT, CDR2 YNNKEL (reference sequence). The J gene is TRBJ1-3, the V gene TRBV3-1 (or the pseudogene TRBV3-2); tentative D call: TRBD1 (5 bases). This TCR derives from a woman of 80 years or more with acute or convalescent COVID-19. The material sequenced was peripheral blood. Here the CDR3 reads CASSQGGGGSGNTIYF. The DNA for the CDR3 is TGTGCCAGCAGCCAAGGGGGCGGGGGCTCTGGAAACACCATATATTTT.